Below, 32 T cell receptor beta chains from the same sample are listed, as sequenced in a study of T cell responses to AZD1222 COVID-19 vaccine. Sequenced by immunoSEQ multiplex PCR; TCRdb stores in-frame clones only, minus some. The table has about 150,000 clones, about 93% seen once. The material sequenced was peripheral blood, taken on day 0 of AZD1222 vaccination. The receptors originated from an adult in good health.

The rearrangement uses TRBV2 and TRBJ2-2; a weak D match, TRBD2 (5 bases). The V and J ends lost 6 bases and 4 bases respectively, with 12 bases between them. This CDR3 has 14 residues. Germline V gene sequence: CDR1 SNHLY, CDR2 FYNNEI. The CDR3: CASSAGIITGELFF. CDR3 DNA sequence: TGTGCCAGCAGCGCCGGGATAATCACCGGGGAGCTGTTTTTT. Using reference TRBV2 and TRBJ2-2 for the parts outside the CDR3, the full variable domain is EPEVTQTPSHQVTQMGQEVILRCVPISNHLYFYWYRQILGQKVEFLVSFYNNEISEKSEIFDDQFSVERPDGSNFTLKIRSTKLEDSAMYFCASSAGIITGELFFGEGSRLTVL.

The V gene is TRBV19, the J gene TRBJ1-5; D gene uncertain. V dropped 3 bases and J dropped 5 bases, with 8 bases sitting between them. There are 13 residues in the CDR3. Germline CDR1 reads LNHDA; CDR2 reads SQIVND (reference sequence). The DNA of the CDR3 is TGTGCCAGTAGTATCGGCGTGGATCAGCCCCAGCATTTT. This codes for CASSIGVDQPQHF.

The chain combines TRBV27 with TRBJ1-3, with 8 bases matching TRBD1. V lost 5 bases, J lost 0 bases, and 6 bases stayed unmatched. Germline CDR1 is MNHEY and CDR2 is SMNVEV (reference sequence). This CDR3 comprises 16 residues. The CDR3 region has the DNA TGTGCCAGCAGTCCGGGACAGGAACTCTCTGGAAACACCATATATTTT. It yields the protein CASSPGQELSGNTIYF.

The gene calls are TRBV19 and TRBJ1-5; D unclear. This CDR3 is 16 amino acids long. The ends were cut back, 4 bases at V and 5 bases at J, with 18 bases in the middle. CDR1 is LNHDA and CDR2 is SQIVND in the germline V gene (reference sequence). CDR3: CASSSEWGTNYQPQHF. The DNA for the CDR3 is TGTGCCAGTAGTAGCGAGTGGGGAACTAATTATCAGCCCCAGCATTTT.

CDR3 amino acids: CASSLMEDQPQHF. The CDR3 DNA reads as TGTGCCAGCAGCCTGATGGAGGATCAGCCCCAGCATTTT. The rearrangement links TRBV14 to TRBJ1-5; no reliable D call. Trimming stripped 4 bases from V and 5 bases from J, with 9 bases between. CDR3 size: 13 residues. Germline V gene sequence: CDR1 SGHDN, CDR2 FVKESK.

The chain combines TRBV25-1 with TRBJ1-4; D may be TRBD1 (5 bases). This CDR3 is built from 18 residues. V was cut by 3 bases and J by 0 bases, with 17 bases left in between. Germline V gene lookup returns CDR1 MGHDK and CDR2 SYGVNS. The CDR3 loop is CASSDPGLFLATNEKLFF. For the CDR3, the DNA is TGTGCCAGCAGTGACCCGGGACTTTTTTTGGCAACTAATGAAAAACTGTTTTTT.

V usage is TRBV2 and J usage is TRBJ2-1, with 9 bases lining up with TRBD2. The CDR3 loop spans 15 amino acids. Germline V CDR1 and CDR2: SNHLY, FYNNEI. V trimming: 6 bases; J trimming: 1 base; junction bases outside the gene matches: 4. The CDR3 region has the DNA TGTGCCAGCAGGGCCAGCGGGAGGTCCTACAATGAGCAGTTCTTC. Translated, it gives CASRASGRSYNEQFF.

This clone was seen a single time. V gene TRBV5-5 combines with J gene TRBJ2-5; 11 bases fit TRBD2. Losses at the gene ends were 0 bases for V and 5 bases for J; bases not matched to a gene: 9. CDR1 SGHKS and CDR2 YYEKEE come from the germline V gene (reference sequence). This CDR3 is built from 17 residues. The CDR3 DNA reads as TGTGCCAGCAGCTTGGTTAGGGGACTAGCGGAGCAGGAGACCCAGTACTTC. Translation gives CASSLVRGLAEQETQYF.

V gene TRBV25-1 combines with J gene TRBJ1-2, with a weak D call TRBD1 (6 bases). The CDR3 has 13 amino acids. Germline loops: CDR1 MGHDK, CDR2 SYGVNS. The ends were cut back, 3 bases at V and 6 bases at J, with 11 bases in the middle. The CDR3 sequence is CASSEGGRNGYTF. The DNA for the CDR3 is TGTGCCAGCAGTGAGGGGGGCAGGAATGGCTACACCTTC.

J is TRBJ1-6 and V is TRBV5-4, with D uncertain. With 4 bases removed from V and 8 bases from J, the gap between germline ends came to 16 bases. Germline V gene data show CDR1 as SGHNT and CDR2 as YYREEE (reference sequence). The CDR3 runs 15 residues. The CDR3 bases are TGTGCCAGCAGCGCCGCTGCCCAGCACGATTCACCCCTCCACTTT. Translation gives CASSAAAQHDSPLHF.

The chain recombines TRBV19 with TRBJ1-5; D is undetermined. Trimming pared 6 bases from V and 3 bases from J, leaving 9 bases between. Germline V gives CDR1 LNHDA, CDR2 SQIVND (reference sequence). This CDR3 is 13 amino acids long. Here the CDR3 reads CASSLIHNQPQHF. DNA for the CDR3: TGTGCCAGTAGCCTTATACACAATCAGCCCCAGCATTTT. Filled out from reference TRBV19 and TRBJ1-5, the complete variable domain reads DGGITQSPKYLFRKEGQNVTLSCEQNLNHDAMYWYRQDPGQGLRLIYYSQIVNDFQKGDIAEGYSVSREKKESFPLTVTSAQKNPTAFYLCASSLIHNQPQHFGDGTRLSIL.

The chain recombines TRBV19 with TRBJ1-2; no reliable D call. The V gene lost 3 bases and the J gene lost 4 bases, with 12 bases spanning the gap. The V gene's germline CDR1 is LNHDA and CDR2 SQIVND (reference sequence). The CDR3 has 14 residues. The CDR3 sequence: CASSIRTGGYGYTF. For the CDR3, the DNA is TGTGCCAGTAGTATCAGGACCGGCGGCTATGGCTACACCTTC.

The V gene is TRBV9, the J gene TRBJ1-4; 8 bases align to TRBD1. Germline CDR1 reads SGDLS; CDR2 reads YYNGEE. This CDR3 has 15 amino acids. The trim removed 3 bases at V and 6 bases at J, leaving 7 bases unmatched. CDR3 residues: CASSADRGTDEKLFF. The CDR3 region has the DNA TGTGCCAGCAGCGCTGACAGGGGAACGGATGAAAAACTGTTTTTT.

This clone was detected only once. CDR3 in DNA: TGTGCCAGCAGCTCAGGCGGCGCCCCCACACAAGAGACCCAGTACTTC. This translates into CASSSGGAPTQETQYF. This chain links TRBV11-3 with TRBJ2-5; D is undetermined. Germline V gene lookup returns CDR1 SGHNT and CDR2 YENEEA. V lost 4 bases to trimming and J lost 2 bases, with 17 bases between them. This CDR3 contains 16 residues.

V usage is TRBV7-9 and J usage is TRBJ1-4; no clear D gene. With 5 bases removed from V and 3 bases from J, the gap between germline ends came to 13 bases. Germline values: CDR1 SEHNR, CDR2 FQNEAQ (reference sequence). The CDR3 consists of 15 residues. CDR3 region: CASSPKPWANEKLFF. In DNA, the CDR3 is TGTGCCAGCAGCCCGAAGCCGTGGGCTAATGAAAAACTGTTTTTT.

This clone has a single count. This chain uses TRBV7-9 with TRBJ2-5; D may be TRBD2 (6 bases). This CDR3 is built from 16 residues. Germline lookup yields CDR1 SEHNR and CDR2 FQNEAQ (reference sequence). Trimming left V 10 bases short and J 5 bases short, with 26 bases between. CDR3 in DNA: TGTGCCACCTATTGGGGACTCGGAGGCCCCAGGGAGACCCAGTACTTC. Translated, it gives CATYWGLGGPRETQYF.

The rearrangement uses TRBV14 and TRBJ1-6, with TRBD1 identical over 9 bases. CDR3 length: 13 amino acids. V was clipped by 4 bases and J by 8 bases; unmatched bases: 0. Germline V gene sequence: CDR1 SGHDN, CDR2 FVKESK. The CDR3, as DNA: TGTGCCAGCAGCCGACAGGGGGATTCACCCCTCCACTTT. It codes for CASSRQGDSPLHF.

This clone has a single count. V gene TRBV20-1 combines with J gene TRBJ1-1, with D perhaps matching TRBD1 (5 bases). Germline V CDR1 and CDR2: DFQATT, SNEGSKA (reference sequence). Trimming removed 3 bases from V and 3 bases from J, with 14 bases in between. The CDR3 has 14 residues. The CDR3 DNA follows: TGCAGTGCTAGTATCAGGGCGCGGGACACTGAAGCTTTCTTT. Its translation is CSASIRARDTEAFF.

The chain is built from TRBV10-3 and TRBJ1-6; no definite D call. Germline CDR1 reads ENHRY; CDR2 reads SYGVKD. V was pared by 6 bases and J by 7 bases, with 13 bases between. The CDR3 length is 14 residues. The CDR3 region is CAISLQGPNSPLHF. CDR3 nucleotide sequence: TGTGCCATCAGCCTACAAGGACCCAATTCACCCCTCCACTTT.

The chain carries TRBV24-1 and TRBJ2-3, with D hard to call. Germline CDR1 and CDR2: KGHDR and SFDVKD. This CDR3 contains 14 residues. V gave up 2 bases and J gave up 0 bases, with 5 bases separating them. CDR3 residues: CATSDSDSTDTQYF. In DNA, the CDR3 is TGTGCCACCAGTGATTCGGACAGCACAGATACGCAGTATTTT.

This chain uses TRBV7-8 with TRBJ2-5; weak D call: TRBD2 (5 bases). Trimming shortened V by 5 bases and J by 1 base, and 20 bases separated the two germline ends. Germline values: CDR1 SGHVS, CDR2 FQNEAQ. The CDR3 covers 17 residues. CDR3 protein: CASSPQIISAFQETQYF. In DNA form, the CDR3 reads TGTGCCAGCAGCCCACAAATCATTAGCGCCTTCCAAGAGACCCAGTACTTC. Full variable domain (remainder filled in from reference TRBV7-8 and TRBJ2-5): GAGVSQSPRYKVAKRGQDVALRCDPISGHVSLFWYQQALGQGPEFLTYFQNEAQLDKSGLPSDRFFAERPEGSVSTLKIQRTQQEDSAVYLCASSPQIISAFQETQYFGPGTRLLVL.

This rearrangement joins TRBV7-7 to TRBJ2-7; D is perhaps TRBD1 or TRBD2 (5 bases each). Germline-derived CDR1 and CDR2 are SSHAT and FNYEAQ (reference sequence). V gave up 5 bases and J gave up 5 bases, with 13 bases separating them. The CDR3 loop spans 13 amino acids. The CDR3 region has the DNA TGTGCCAGCAGCCCCGGGACCGAGAACGAGCAGTACTTC. This gives the protein CASSPGTENEQYF.

The V gene is TRBV24-1, the J gene TRBJ2-1; 13 positions match TRBD2. This CDR3 spans 14 amino acids. Germline-derived CDR1 and CDR2 are KGHDR and SFDVKD. V trimming: 6 bases; J trimming: 9 bases; junction bases outside the gene matches: 4. The CDR3 DNA follows: TGTGCCACCAGTCAACTAGCGGGAGGGGTTGAGCAGTTCTTC. Translation gives CATSQLAGGVEQFF.

To note about this clone: One junction end disagrees with the germline gene, perhaps due to a read error. V gene TRBV7-7 combines with J gene TRBJ2-1, with a tentative D call TRBD1 (6 bases). The CDR3 has 13 amino acids. Germline loops: CDR1 SSHAT, CDR2 FNYEAQ (reference sequence). CDR3 coding DNA: TGTGCTAGCAGCTTAGCGAGAGGGGGAGATAAGTTCTTC. Amino acids: CASSLARGGDKFF.

This chain uses TRBV12-3 or TRBV12-4 with TRBJ1-1; 10 nucleotides align to TRBD1. The length of the CDR3 is 13 residues. V dropped 6 bases and J dropped 11; count of bases not matched to a gene: 9. CDR3 sequence (DNA): TGTGCCAGCAGATCCATTCAGGGACAGGGGGCTTTCTTT. Its translation: CASRSIQGQGAFF.

This chain joins TRBV7-9 and TRBJ1-1; unclear D gene. Germline values: CDR1 SEHNR, CDR2 FQNEAQ (reference sequence). Trimming took 5 bases from V and 6 from J, leaving 7 bases between them. The CDR3 is 11 residues long. Written as DNA, the CDR3 is TGTGCCAGCAGCAGAATCTCTGAAGCTTTCTTT. Encoded protein: CASSRISEAFF.

CDR3 sequence reads: CASKPAGTGVLLSEAFF. Written as DNA, the CDR3 is TGTGCCAGCAAGCCGGCTGGGACAGGGGTCCTCCTCAGTGAAGCTTTCTTT. The genes are TRBV28 and TRBJ1-1; TRBD1 agrees at 10 bases. CDR1 MDHEN and CDR2 SYDVKM come from the germline V gene. The junction had 18 bases not matched to a gene; V was cut back by 7 bases and J by 7 bases. The CDR3 extends over 17 amino acids.

The chain joins TRBV5-1 to TRBJ1-1; tentatively, D is TRBD1 (5 bases). CDR1 and CDR2 from the germline V gene are SGHRS and YFSETQ. The CDR3 covers 13 residues. V lost 3 bases and J lost 2, with 8 bases in between. This CDR3 is CASSSGANTEAFF. For the CDR3, the DNA is TGCGCCAGCAGCTCCGGGGCTAACACTGAAGCTTTCTTT.

This clone came up a few times. In DNA, the CDR3 is TGTGCCAGCAGCCAAGGGACAGGGGAGGCAGAGACCCAGTACTTC. This encodes CASSQGTGEAETQYF. This chain connects TRBV3-1 (or the pseudogene TRBV3-2) to TRBJ2-5; 9 nucleotides line up with TRBD1. CDR3 length: 15 amino acids. Germline V gives CDR1 LGHDT, CDR2 YNNKEL (reference sequence). Trimming removed 1 base from V and 4 bases from J; junction bases left unmatched: 4.

V and J are TRBV10-3 and TRBJ1-1; possible D gene TRBD1, 5 bases. The V end was cut by 2 bases, the J end by 1 base, with 8 bases between. Germline lookup yields CDR1 ENHRY and CDR2 SYGVKD. CDR3 size: 14 residues. This chain's CDR3 is CAISEGTWNTEAFF. The CDR3 DNA reads as TGTGCCATCAGTGAGGGGACCTGGAACACTGAAGCTTTCTTT.

The CDR3 DNA reads TGTGCCAGTAGTCCCGTGGAGGGTTCACCCCTCCACTTT. Protein: CASSPVEGSPLHF. The chain has TRBV19 and TRBJ1-6, with D uncertain. V was cut by 5 bases and J by 9 bases, with 11 bases left in between. The germline V gene encodes CDR1 LNHDA and CDR2 SQIVND (reference sequence). CDR3 size: 13 residues.

About this clone: A read error may account for a junction end that differs from germline. The rearrangement joins TRBV11-2 to TRBJ2-2; TRBD2 aligns across 8 bases. Germline V gene data show CDR1 as SGHAT and CDR2 as FQNNGV. This CDR3 has 15 amino acids. CDR3 protein: CASSLEGQPGGVLFF. For the CDR3, the DNA is TGTGCCAGCAGCTTAGAGGGACAACCCGGGGGGGTGCTGTTTTTT.